The rows below give T cell receptor beta chains drawn from one sample of a study of blood T cell repertoires in COVID-19. The table came from immunoSEQ multiplex PCR; TCRdb's copy has only in-frame clones and leaves some out. The sample lists 290,000 or so clones, more than 75% occurring once. Sequenced material: peripheral blood. Source of these receptors: a man between 65 and 79 years old with acute or convalescent COVID-19. CDR3s include the opening cysteine and the closing phenylalanine or tryptophan. D genes are given only for firm matches. Clone size, where shown, is once, few, many, or a class for clones that have expanded.

j_call v_call clone_size d_call cdr3_aa cdr3_nt
TRBJ1-6 TRBV28 - TRBD1 CASSRQGYNSPLHF TGTGCCAGCAGTCGACAGGGGTATAATTCACCCCTCCACTTT
TRBJ1-2 TRBV3-1/TRBV3-2 - - CASSQAGIAYGYTF TGTGCCAGCAGCCAAGCGGGGATTGCCTATGGCTACACCTTC
TRBJ1-4 TRBV5-1 - TRBD1 CASSSGTGGEKLFF TGCGCCAGCAGCTCCGGGACAGGGGGTGAAAAACTGTTTTTT
TRBJ1-5 TRBV6-2/TRBV6-3 few - CASSNRAKAHNQPQHF TGTGCCAGCAGTAACAGGGCGAAGGCCCACAATCAGCCCCAGCATTTT
TRBJ2-1 TRBV18 - TRBD2 CASSPRGRGLAGQNEQFF TGTGCCAGCTCACCCAGAGGCAGGGGACTAGCGGGACAAAATGAGCAGTTCTTC
TRBJ2-5 TRBV7-2 - TRBD2 CASSPGTSGQETQYF TGTGCCAGCAGCCCCGGGACTAGCGGACAAGAGACCCAGTACTTC
TRBJ1-5 TRBV6-2/TRBV6-3 - TRBD1 CASSYLPGQGGGQPQHF TGTGCCAGCAGTTACCTACCCGGACAGGGAGGGGGTCAGCCCCAGCATTTT
TRBJ1-1 TRBV4-2 - - CASSHGGGSGTEAFF TGTGCCAGCAGCCACGGGGGGGGGAGCGGCACTGAAGCTTTCTTT
TRBJ2-3 TRBV6-4 - - CASSELGSTDTQYF TGTGCCAGCAGCGAACTAGGAAGCACAGATACGCAGTATTTT
TRBJ1-1 TRBV5-5 once TRBD1 CASSPGQGVGEAFF TGTGCCAGCAGCCCGGGACAGGGTGTTGGTGAAGCTTTCTTT
TRBJ1-2 TRBV28 - TRBD1 CASSLLSATGLYYGYTF TGTGCCAGCAGTCTGCTCTCGGCGACAGGGTTGTACTATGGCTACACCTTC
TRBJ2-3 TRBV10-3 many TRBD2 CAISEFGRLAGGPTQYF TGTGCCATCAGTGAGTTTGGTAGGCTAGCGGGGGGGCCTACGCAGTATTTT
TRBJ1-2 TRBV29-1 - TRBD1 CSVDRGGYGYTF TGCAGCGTCGACAGGGGAGGCTATGGCTACACCTTC
TRBJ2-3 TRBV2 - TRBD2 CASSVSGVTDTQYF TGTGCCAGCAGTGTAAGCGGGGTCACAGATACGCAGTATTTT
TRBJ1-1 TRBV6-2/TRBV6-3 - - CASSSVGTEAFF TGTGCCAGCAGCTCGGTTGGCACTGAAGCTTTCTTT
TRBJ2-3 TRBV15 - TRBD2 CATSIPSGRASDTQYF TGTGCCACCAGCATTCCTAGCGGGAGGGCCTCGGATACGCAGTATTTT
TRBJ2-1 TRBV7-8 - TRBD2 CASSLDPAGVNNEQFF TGTGCCAGCAGCTTGGACCCAGCGGGGGTGAACAATGAGCAGTTCTTC
TRBJ1-4 TRBV19 - TRBD1 CASSALTGAAEKLFF TGTGCCAGTAGTGCTTTGACAGGGGCTGCTGAAAAACTGTTTTTT
TRBJ2-5 TRBV7-2 - TRBD1 CASSLDRAQETQYF TGTGCCAGCAGCTTGGACAGGGCCCAAGAGACCCAGTACTTC
TRBJ1-2 TRBV12-3/TRBV12-4 - TRBD1 CASSRDRSYGYTF TGTGCCAGCAGCCGGGACAGAAGCTATGGCTACACCTTC
TRBJ2-7 TRBV5-1 - - CASSPGQSLGDEQYF TGCGCCAGCAGCCCCGGACAGAGCCTAGGAGACGAGCAGTACTTC
TRBJ2-3 TRBV3-1/TRBV3-2 - TRBD2 CASSQRKTSGVTDTQYF TGTGCCAGCAGCCAAAGAAAGACTAGCGGGGTTACAGATACGCAGTATTTT
TRBJ2-2 TRBV28 - - CASSTLRGSTGELFF TGTGCCAGCAGTACCTTAAGGGGATCCACCGGGGAGCTGTTTTTT
TRBJ2-3 TRBV5-6 once - CASSLVAHTQYF TGTGCCAGCAGCTTGGTCGCGCATACGCAGTATTTT
TRBJ2-2 TRBV15 - - CATSSDSSFGTGELFF TGTGCCACCAGCAGCGATTCTAGCTTCGGCACCGGGGAGCTGTTTTTT
TRBJ2-3 TRBV2 - - CASSENRFTDTQYF TGTGCCAGCAGTGAGAACAGATTCACAGATACGCAGTATTTT
TRBJ2-7 TRBV6-2/TRBV6-3 few - CASSTRRGSNEQYF TGTGCCAGCAGCACTAGGCGGGGTTCCAACGAGCAGTACTTC
TRBJ2-2 TRBV27 - - CASSFSLFGELFF TGTGCCAGCAGTTTTTCTTTGTTCGGGGAGCTGTTTTTT
TRBJ1-2 TRBV14 - - CASSQGVNYGYTF TGTGCCAGCAGCCAAGGCGTTAACTATGGCTACACCTTC
TRBJ2-1 TRBV19 - TRBD2 CASSTRAGGIYNEQFF TGTGCCAGTAGTACTAGAGCGGGGGGGATCTACAATGAGCAGTTCTTC
TRBJ2-3 TRBV7-7 - TRBD1 CASSLGQGSTDTQYF TGTGCCAGCAGCTTGGGACAGGGAAGCACAGATACGCAGTATTTT
TRBJ2-7 TRBV28 - TRBD2 CASSSSGSAPSYEQYF TGTGCCAGCAGTTCGAGCGGGAGTGCCCCTTCCTACGAGCAGTACTTC
TRBJ2-1 TRBV11-2 many TRBD2 CASSVNLAGAREEQFF TGTGCCAGCAGCGTAAATCTAGCGGGAGCGAGAGAAGAGCAGTTCTTC
TRBJ1-4 TRBV4-3 few - CASSQVAGSNEKLFF TGCGCCAGCAGCCAAGTAGCCGGATCTAATGAAAAACTGTTTTTT
TRBJ2-5 TRBV5-1 - TRBD1 CASSLRATGKEETQYF TGCGCCAGCAGCTTGAGGGCGACAGGGAAGGAAGAGACCCAGTACTTC
TRBJ2-5 TRBV4-3 - - CASSQDQWDSQETQYF TGCGCCAGCAGCCAAGATCAGTGGGACTCCCAAGAGACCCAGTACTTC
TRBJ1-4 TRBV3-1/TRBV3-2 - TRBD1 CASSRGGSATNEKLFF TGTGCCAGCAGCCGAGGGGGCTCAGCAACTAATGAAAAACTGTTTTTT
TRBJ1-3 TRBV4-2 - - CASSHTQGNSGNTIYF TGTGCCAGCAGCCATACCCAGGGGAATTCTGGAAACACCATATATTTT
TRBJ2-1 TRBV7-2 - - CASSPGGYNEQFF TGTGCCAGCAGCCCAGGCGGGTACAATGAGCAGTTCTTC
TRBJ1-2 TRBV30 few TRBD1 CAWSTPGGFYGYTF TGTGCCTGGAGTACTCCAGGGGGATTCTATGGCTACACCTTC
TRBJ1-1 TRBV19 - - CASLRRDTEAFF TGTGCCAGCCTACGCCGGGACACTGAAGCTTTCTTT
TRBJ2-1 TRBV19 - TRBD2 CASNRTGTSPLF TGTGCCAGTAATCGAACCGGGACTAGCCCCCTCTTC
TRBJ2-7 TRBV28 - TRBD1 CASSRSQGQPEQYF TGTGCCAGCAGTCGATCCCAGGGACAGCCTGAGCAGTACTTC
TRBJ1-2 TRBV3-1/TRBV3-2 - - CASSLVGQPYGYTF TGTGCCAGCAGCCTTGTCGGACAGCCCTATGGCTACACCTTC
TRBJ2-3 TRBV12-3/TRBV12-4 once - CASSPYSDTQYF TGTGCCAGCAGCCCTTATTCCGATACGCAGTATTTT
TRBJ1-2 TRBV28 few - CASSFRGYGYTF TGTGCCAGCAGTTTCCGGGGCTATGGCTACACCTTC